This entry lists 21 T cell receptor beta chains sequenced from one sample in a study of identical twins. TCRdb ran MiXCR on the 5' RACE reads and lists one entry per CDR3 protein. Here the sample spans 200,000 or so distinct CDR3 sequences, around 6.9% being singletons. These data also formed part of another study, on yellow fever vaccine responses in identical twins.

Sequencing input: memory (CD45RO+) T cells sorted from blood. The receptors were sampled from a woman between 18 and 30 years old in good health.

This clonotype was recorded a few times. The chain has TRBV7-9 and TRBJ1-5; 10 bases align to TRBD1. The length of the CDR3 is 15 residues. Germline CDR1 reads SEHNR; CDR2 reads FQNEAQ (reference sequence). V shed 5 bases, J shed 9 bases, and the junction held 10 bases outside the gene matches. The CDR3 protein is CASSPSGTGDGPQHF. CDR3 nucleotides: TGTGCCAGCAGCCCTAGTGGGACAGGGGACGGGCCCCAGCATTTT. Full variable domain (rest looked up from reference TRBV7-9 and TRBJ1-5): DTGVSQNPRHKITKRGQNVTFRCDPISEHNRLYWYRQTLGQGPEFLTYFQNEAQLEKSRLLSDRFSAERPKGSFSTLEIQRTEQGDSAMYLCASSPSGTGDGPQHFGDGTRLSIL.

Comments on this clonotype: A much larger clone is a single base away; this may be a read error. CDR3 amino acids: CVSSALAGGARRKDEQFF. The CDR3 bases are TGTGTCAGCAGCGCACTAGCGGGGGGGGCCAGGCGAAAAGATGAGCAGTTCTTC. This chain links TRBV6-4 with TRBJ2-1; 13 bases are shared with TRBD2. The CDR3 runs 18 residues. Germline V gene lookup returns CDR1 MRHNA and CDR2 SNTAGT.

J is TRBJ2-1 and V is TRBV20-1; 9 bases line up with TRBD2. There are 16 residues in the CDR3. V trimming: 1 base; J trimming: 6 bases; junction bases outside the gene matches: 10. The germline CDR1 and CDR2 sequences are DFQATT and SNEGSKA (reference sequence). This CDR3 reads CSARVSQAGGSNEQFF. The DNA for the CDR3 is TGCAGTGCTAGAGTGTCACAAGCGGGAGGATCCAATGAGCAGTTCTTC.

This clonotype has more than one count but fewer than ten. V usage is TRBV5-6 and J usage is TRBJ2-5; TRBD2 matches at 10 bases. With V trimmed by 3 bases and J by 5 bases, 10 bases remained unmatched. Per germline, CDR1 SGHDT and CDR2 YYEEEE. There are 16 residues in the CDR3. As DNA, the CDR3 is TGTGCCAGCAGCTCAGATAGCGGGGGGATTGGGGAGACCCAGTACTTC. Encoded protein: CASSSDSGGIGETQYF. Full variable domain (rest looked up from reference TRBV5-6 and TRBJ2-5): DAGVTQSPTHLIKTRGQQVTLRCSPKSGHDTVSWYQQALGQGPQFIFQYYEEEERQRGNFPDRFSGHQFPNYSSELNVNALLLGDSALYLCASSSDSGGIGETQYFGPGTRLLVL.

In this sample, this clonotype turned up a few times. The CDR3 DNA is TGTGCCAGCAGCTTAAGGGGCGTTACTGAAGCTTTCTTT. It codes for CASSLRGVTEAFF. The J gene is TRBJ1-1, the V gene TRBV11-2; tentative D call: TRBD1 (5 bases). CDR1 SGHAT and CDR2 FQNNGV come from the germline V gene. Between the trimmed V and J ends, which lost 2 bases and 5 bases, there was a span of 9 bases. The CDR3 is 13 amino acids.

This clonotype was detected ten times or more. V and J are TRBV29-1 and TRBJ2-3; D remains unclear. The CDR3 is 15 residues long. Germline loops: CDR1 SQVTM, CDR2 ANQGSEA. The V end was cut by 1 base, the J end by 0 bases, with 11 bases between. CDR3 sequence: CSVEGSSTSTDTQYF. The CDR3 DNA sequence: TGCAGCGTTGAAGGTTCTAGTACTAGCACAGATACGCAGTATTTT.

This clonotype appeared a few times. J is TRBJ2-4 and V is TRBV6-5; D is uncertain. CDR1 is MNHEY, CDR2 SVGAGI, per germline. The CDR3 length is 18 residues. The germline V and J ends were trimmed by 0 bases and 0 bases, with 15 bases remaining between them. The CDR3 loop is CASSYSSVSVLAKNIQYF. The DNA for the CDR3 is TGTGCCAGCAGTTACTCGTCAGTCAGTGTCCTAGCCAAAAACATTCAGTACTTC.

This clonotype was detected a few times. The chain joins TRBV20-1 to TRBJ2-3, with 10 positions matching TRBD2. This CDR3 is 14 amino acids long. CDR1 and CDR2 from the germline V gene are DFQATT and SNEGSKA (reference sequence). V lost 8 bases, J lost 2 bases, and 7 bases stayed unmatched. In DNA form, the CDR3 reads TGCAGTTCTCAGCGGGGGGGGGCCACAGATACGCAGTATTTT. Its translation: CSSQRGGATDTQYF.

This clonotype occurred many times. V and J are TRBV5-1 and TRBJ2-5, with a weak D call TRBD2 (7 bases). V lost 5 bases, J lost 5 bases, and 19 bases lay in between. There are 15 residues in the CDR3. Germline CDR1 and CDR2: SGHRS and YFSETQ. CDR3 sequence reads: CASRSTLRGGETQYF. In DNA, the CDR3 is TGCGCCAGCAGGAGTACGCTCAGGGGAGGGGAGACCCAGTACTTC.

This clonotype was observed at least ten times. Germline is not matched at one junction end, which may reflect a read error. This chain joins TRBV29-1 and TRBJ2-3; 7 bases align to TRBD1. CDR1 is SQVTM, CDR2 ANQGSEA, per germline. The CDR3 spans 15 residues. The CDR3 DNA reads TGCAGCGTTGAAGGTTGGATACAGGGGACAGTTACGCAGTATTTT. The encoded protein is CSVEGWIQGTVTQYF.

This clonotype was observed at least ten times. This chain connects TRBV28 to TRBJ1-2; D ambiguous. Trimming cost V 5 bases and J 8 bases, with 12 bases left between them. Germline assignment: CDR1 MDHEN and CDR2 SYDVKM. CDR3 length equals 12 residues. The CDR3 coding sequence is TGTGCCAGCAGTGCAACTAGTCGGGGCTACACCTTC. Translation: CASSATSRGYTF.

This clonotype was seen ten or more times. Here the CDR3 DNA reads TGCAGTGCAGGCGGGGCCTACACCGGGGAGCTGTTTTTT. Translation: CSAGGAYTGELFF. This sequence joins TRBV20-1 and TRBJ2-2, with D possibly matching TRBD2 (6 bases). The CDR3 extends over 13 amino acids. Deletions cut 6 bases from V and 3 bases from J, with 11 bases between. Per germline, CDR1 DFQATT and CDR2 SNEGSKA (reference sequence).

CDR3 region: CAWNDRDTEAFF. Written as DNA, the CDR3 is TGTGCCTGGAATGACAGGGACACTGAAGCTTTCTTT. The gene calls are TRBV30 and TRBJ1-1, with 7 bases that match TRBD1. V lost 4 bases to trimming and J lost 3 bases; unmatched junction nucleotides: 2. Germline CDR1 reads GTSNPN; CDR2 reads SVGIG (reference sequence). The CDR3 spans 12 residues. Full variable domain (remainder filled in from reference TRBV30 and TRBJ1-1): SQTIHQWPATLVQPVGSPLSLECTVEGTSNPNLYWYRQAAGRGLQLLFYSVGIGQISSEVPQNLSASRPQDRQFILSSKKLLLSDSGFYLCAWNDRDTEAFFGQGTRLTVV.

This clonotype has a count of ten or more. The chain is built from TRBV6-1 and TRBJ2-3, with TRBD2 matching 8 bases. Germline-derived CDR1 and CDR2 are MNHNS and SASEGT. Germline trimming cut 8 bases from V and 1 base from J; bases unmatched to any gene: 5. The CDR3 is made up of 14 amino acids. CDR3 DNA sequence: TGTGCCAGCTTACGGCGGGGGGGCACAGATACGCAGTATTTT. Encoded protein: CASLRRGGTDTQYF.

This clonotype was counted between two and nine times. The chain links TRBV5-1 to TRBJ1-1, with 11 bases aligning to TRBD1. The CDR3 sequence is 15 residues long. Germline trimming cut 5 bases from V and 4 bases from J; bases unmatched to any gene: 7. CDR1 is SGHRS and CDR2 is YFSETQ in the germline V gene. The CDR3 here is CASRAPGQGGTEAFF. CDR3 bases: TGCGCCAGCAGAGCTCCGGGACAGGGGGGCACTGAAGCTTTCTTT.

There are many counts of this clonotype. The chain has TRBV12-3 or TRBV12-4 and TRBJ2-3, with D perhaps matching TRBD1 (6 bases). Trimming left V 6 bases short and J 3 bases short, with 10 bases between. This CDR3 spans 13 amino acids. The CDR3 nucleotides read TGTGCCAGCAGAAGTACAGGGACAGATACGCAGTATTTT. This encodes CASRSTGTDTQYF.

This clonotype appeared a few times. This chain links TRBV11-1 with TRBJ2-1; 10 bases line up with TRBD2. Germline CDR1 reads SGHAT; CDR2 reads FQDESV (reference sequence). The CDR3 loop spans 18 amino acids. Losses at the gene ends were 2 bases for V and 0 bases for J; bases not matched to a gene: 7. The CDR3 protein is CASSLPSGRKGSYNEQFF. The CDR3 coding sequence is TGTGCCAGCAGCTTACCTAGCGGGAGAAAGGGCTCCTACAATGAGCAGTTCTTC.

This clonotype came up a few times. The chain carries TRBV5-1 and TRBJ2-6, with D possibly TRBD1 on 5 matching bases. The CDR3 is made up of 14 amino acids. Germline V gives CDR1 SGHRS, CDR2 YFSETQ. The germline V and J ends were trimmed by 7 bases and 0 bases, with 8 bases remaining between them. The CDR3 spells CASRQTSGANVLTF. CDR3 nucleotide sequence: TGCGCCAGCCGACAGACCTCTGGGGCCAACGTCCTGACTTTC.

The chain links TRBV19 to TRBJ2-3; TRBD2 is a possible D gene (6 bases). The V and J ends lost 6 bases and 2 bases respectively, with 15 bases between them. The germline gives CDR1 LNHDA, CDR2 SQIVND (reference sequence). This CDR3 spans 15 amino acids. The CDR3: CASRLSGANTDTQYF. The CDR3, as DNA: TGTGCCAGTAGGCTTAGCGGAGCTAACACAGATACGCAGTATTTT.

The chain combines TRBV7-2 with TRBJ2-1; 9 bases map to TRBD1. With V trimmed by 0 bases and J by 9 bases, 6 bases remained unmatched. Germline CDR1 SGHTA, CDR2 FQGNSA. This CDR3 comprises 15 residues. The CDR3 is CASSLAGQGTLEQFF. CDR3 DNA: TGTGCCAGCAGCTTAGCGGGACAGGGAACTCTTGAGCAGTTCTTC.

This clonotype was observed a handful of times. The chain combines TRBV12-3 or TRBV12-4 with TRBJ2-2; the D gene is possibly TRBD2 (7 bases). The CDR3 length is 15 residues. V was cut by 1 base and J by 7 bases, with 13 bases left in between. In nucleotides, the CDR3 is TGTGCCAGCAGTTTAGGAGGGGGGGCAGGCGGGGAGCTGTTTTTT. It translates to CASSLGGGAGGELFF.